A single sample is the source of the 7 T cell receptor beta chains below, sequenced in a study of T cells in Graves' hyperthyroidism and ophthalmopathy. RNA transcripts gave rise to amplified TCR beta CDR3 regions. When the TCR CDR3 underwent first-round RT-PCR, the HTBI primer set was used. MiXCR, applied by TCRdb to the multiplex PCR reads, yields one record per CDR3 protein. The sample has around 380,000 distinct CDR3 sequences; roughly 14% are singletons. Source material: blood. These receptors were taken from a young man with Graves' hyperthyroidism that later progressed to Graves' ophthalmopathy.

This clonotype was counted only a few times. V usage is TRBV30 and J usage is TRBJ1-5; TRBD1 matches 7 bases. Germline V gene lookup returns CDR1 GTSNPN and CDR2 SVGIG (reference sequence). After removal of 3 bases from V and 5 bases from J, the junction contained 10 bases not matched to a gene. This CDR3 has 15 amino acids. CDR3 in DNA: TGTGCCTGGAGCCTGGGGCAGGGGGTCGATCAGCCCCAGCATTTT. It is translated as CAWSLGQGVDQPQHF.

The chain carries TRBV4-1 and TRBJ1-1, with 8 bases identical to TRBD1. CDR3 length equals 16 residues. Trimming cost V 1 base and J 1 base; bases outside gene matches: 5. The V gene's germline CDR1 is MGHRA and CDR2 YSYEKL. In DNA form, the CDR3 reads TGCGCCAGCAGCCAAGCTAGGACAGGGTCGAACACTGAAGCTTTCTTT. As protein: CASSQARTGSNTEAFF.

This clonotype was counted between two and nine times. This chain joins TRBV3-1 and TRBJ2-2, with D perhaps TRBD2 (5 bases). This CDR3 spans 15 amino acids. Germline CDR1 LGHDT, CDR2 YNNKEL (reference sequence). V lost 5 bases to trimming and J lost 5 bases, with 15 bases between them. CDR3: CASSLTKKRTGELFF. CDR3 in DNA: TGTGCCAGCAGCTTGACTAAAAAGAGGACCGGGGAGCTGTTTTTT.

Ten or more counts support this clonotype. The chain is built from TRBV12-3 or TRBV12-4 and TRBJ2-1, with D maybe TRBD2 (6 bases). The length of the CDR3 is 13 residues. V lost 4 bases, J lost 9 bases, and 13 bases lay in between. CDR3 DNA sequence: TGTGCCAGCAGTTCCGGGACTGGCGCTGAGCAGTTCTTC. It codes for CASSSGTGAEQFF.

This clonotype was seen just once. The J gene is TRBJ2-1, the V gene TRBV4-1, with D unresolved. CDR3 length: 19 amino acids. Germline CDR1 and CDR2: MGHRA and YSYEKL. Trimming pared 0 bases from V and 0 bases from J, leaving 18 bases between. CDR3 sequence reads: CASSQDKGPGSVSYNEQFF. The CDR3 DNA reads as TGCGCCAGCAGCCAAGATAAAGGTCCAGGATCCGTCTCCTACAATGAGCAGTTCTTC.

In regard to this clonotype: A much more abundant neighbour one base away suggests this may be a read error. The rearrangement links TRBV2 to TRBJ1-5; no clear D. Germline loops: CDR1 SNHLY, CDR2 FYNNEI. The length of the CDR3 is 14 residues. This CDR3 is CASNTRFGNQPRHF. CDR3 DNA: TGTGCCAGCAATACCAGGTTTGGCAATCAGCCCCGGCATTTT.

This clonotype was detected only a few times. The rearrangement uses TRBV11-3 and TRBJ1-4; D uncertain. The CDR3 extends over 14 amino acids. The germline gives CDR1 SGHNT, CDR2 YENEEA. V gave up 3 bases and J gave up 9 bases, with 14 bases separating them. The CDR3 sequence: CASSFVKTSKKLFF. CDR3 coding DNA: TGTGCCAGCAGCTTCGTGAAGACGTCTAAAAAACTGTTTTTT.